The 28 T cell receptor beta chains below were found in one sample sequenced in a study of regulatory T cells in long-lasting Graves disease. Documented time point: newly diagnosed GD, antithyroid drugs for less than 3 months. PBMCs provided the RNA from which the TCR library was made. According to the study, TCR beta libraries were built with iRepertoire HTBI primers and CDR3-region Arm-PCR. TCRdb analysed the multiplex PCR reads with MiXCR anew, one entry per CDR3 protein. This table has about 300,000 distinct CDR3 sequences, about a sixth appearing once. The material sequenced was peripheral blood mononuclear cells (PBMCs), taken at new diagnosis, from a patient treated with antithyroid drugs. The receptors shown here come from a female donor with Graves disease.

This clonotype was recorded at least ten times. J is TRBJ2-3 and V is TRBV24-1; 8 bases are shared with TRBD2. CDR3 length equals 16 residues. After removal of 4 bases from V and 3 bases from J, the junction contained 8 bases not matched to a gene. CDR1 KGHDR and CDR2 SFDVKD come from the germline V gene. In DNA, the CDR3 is TGTGCCACCAGTGACCCAAGGACTAGCAGAACAGATACGCAGTATTTT. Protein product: CATSDPRTSRTDTQYF.

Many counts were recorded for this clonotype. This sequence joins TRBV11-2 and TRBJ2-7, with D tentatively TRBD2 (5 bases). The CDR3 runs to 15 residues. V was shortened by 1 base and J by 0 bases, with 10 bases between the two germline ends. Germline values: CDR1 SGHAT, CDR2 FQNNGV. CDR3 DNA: TGTGCCAGCAGCTTAGGAGGGAGTCACTCCTACGAGCAGTACTTC. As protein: CASSLGGSHSYEQYF.

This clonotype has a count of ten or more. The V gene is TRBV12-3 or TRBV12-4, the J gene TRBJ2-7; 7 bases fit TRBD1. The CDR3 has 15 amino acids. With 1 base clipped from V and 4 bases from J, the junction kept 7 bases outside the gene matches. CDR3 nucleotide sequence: TGTGCCAGCAGTTTAGGGGGGACAGAAATATACGAGCAGTACTTC. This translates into CASSLGGTEIYEQYF.

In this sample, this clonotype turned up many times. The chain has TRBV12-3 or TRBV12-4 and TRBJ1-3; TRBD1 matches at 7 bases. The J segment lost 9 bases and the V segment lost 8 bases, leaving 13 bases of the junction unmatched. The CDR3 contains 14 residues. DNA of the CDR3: TGTGCCAGCGCCAGACAGGGCACCTCCGGCACCATATATTTT. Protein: CASARQGTSGTIYF.

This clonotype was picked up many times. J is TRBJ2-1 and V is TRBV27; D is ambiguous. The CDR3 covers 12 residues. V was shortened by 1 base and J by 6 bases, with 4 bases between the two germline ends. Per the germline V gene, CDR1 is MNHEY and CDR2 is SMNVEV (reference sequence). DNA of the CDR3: TGTGCCAGCAGTTTATACGGCAATGAGCAGTTCTTC. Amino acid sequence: CASSLYGNEQFF.

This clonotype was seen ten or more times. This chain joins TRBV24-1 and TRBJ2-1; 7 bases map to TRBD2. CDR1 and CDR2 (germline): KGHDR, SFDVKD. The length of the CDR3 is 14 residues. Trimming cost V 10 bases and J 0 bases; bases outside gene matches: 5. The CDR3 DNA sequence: TGTGCCACAGGGCGGGGGTCCTCCTACAATGAGCAGTTCTTC. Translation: CATGRGSSYNEQFF.

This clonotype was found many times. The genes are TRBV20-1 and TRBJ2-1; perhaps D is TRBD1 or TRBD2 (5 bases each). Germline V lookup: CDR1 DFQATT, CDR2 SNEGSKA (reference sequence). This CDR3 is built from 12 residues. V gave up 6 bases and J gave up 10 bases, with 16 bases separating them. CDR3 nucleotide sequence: TGCAGTGCCCCGGACGGGGCGAGGGAGCAGTTCTTC. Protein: CSAPDGAREQFF.

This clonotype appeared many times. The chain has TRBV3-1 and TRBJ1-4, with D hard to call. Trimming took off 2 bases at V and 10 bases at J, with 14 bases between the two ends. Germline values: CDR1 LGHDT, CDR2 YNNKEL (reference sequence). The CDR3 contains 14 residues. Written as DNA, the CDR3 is TGTGCCAGCAGCCAACTCACGATACAAGCAAAACTGTTTTTT. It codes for CASSQLTIQAKLFF.

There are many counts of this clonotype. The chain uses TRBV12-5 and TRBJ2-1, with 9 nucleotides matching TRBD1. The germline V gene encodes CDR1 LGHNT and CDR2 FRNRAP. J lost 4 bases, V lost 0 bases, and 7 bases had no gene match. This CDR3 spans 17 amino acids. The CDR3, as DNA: TGTGCTAGTGGTTTGGTACCCCGGGACAGGGTATACAATGAGCAGTTCTTC. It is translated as CASGLVPRDRVYNEQFF.

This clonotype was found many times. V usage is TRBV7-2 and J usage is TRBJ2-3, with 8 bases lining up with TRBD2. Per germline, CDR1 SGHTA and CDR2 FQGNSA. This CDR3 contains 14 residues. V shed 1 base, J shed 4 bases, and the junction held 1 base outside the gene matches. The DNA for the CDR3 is TGTGCCAGCAGCTTAGAACTAGCGGCAGATACGCAGTATTTT. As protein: CASSLELAADTQYF. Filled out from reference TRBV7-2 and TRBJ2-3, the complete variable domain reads GAGVSQSPSNKVTEKGKDVELRCDPISGHTALYWYRQSLGQGLEFLIYFQGNSAPDKSGLPSDRFSAERTGGSVSTLTIQRTQQEDSAVYLCASSLELAADTQYFGPGTRLTVL.

DNA for the CDR3: TGTGCCAGCAGCTCTGGACAGACAGATACGCAGTATTTT. Translating gives CASSSGQTDTQYF. The chain recombines TRBV7-3 with TRBJ2-3; perhaps TRBD1 as D (6 bases). CDR1 is SGHTA and CDR2 is FQGTGA in the germline V gene. The CDR3 has 13 amino acids. Between the trimmed V and J ends, which lost 4 bases and 3 bases, there was a span of 8 bases.

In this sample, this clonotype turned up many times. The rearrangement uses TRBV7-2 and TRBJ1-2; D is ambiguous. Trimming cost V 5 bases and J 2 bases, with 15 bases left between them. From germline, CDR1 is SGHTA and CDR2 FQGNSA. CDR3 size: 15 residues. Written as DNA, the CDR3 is TGTGCCAGCAGCCCTAGTCTTGGCCTCAACTATGGCTACACCTTC. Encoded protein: CASSPSLGLNYGYTF.

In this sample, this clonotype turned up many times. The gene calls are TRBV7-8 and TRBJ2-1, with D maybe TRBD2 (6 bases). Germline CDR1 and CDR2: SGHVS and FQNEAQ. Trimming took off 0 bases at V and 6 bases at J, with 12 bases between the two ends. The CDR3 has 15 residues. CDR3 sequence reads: CASSLALLGGNEQFF. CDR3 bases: TGTGCCAGCAGCTTAGCGCTACTGGGGGGCAATGAGCAGTTCTTC.

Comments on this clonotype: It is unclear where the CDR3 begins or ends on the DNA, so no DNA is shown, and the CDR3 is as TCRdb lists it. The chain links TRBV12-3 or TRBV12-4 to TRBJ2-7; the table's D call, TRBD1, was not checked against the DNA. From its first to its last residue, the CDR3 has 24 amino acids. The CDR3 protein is CASSPFYGDYGYTFGSGTTREQYF.

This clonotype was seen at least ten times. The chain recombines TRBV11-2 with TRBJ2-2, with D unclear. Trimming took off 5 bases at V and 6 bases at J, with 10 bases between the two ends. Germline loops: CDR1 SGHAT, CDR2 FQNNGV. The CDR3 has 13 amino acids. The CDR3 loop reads CASSPLRSGELFF. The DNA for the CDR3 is TGTGCCAGCAGCCCCCTACGTTCCGGGGAGCTGTTTTTT. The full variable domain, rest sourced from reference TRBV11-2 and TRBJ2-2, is EAGVAQSPRYKIIEKRQSVAFWCNPISGHATLYWYQQILGQGPKLLIQFQNNGVVDDSQLPKDRFSAERLKGVDSTLKIQPAKLEDSAVYLCASSPLRSGELFFGEGSRLTVL.

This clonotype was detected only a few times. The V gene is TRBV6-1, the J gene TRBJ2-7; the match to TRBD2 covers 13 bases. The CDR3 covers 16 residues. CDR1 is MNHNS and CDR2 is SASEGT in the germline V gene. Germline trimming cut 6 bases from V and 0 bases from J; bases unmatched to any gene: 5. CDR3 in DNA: TGTGCCAGCAGCCCCGGACTAGCGGGGGTCTCCTACGAGCAGTACTTC. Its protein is CASSPGLAGVSYEQYF.

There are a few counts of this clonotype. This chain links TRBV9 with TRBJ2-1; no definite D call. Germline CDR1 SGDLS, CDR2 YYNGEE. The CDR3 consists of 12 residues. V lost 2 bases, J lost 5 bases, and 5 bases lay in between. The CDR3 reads CASSVGNNEQFF. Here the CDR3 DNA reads TGTGCCAGCAGCGTTGGGAACAATGAGCAGTTCTTC.

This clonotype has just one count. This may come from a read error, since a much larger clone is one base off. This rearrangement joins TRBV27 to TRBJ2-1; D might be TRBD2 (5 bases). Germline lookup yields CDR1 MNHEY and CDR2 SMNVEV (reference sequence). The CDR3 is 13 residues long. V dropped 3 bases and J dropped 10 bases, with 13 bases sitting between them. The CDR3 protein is CASSFLLDDEQFF. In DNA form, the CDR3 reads TGTGCCAGCAGTTTTTTACTAGATGACGAGCAGTTCTTC.

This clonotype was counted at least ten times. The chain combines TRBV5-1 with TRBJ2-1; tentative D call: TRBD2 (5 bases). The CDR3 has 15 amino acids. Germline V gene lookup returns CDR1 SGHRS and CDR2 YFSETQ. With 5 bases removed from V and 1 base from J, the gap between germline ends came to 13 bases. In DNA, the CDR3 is TGCGCCAGCAGTAAGGACGGGGTTTCCTACAATGAGCAGTTCTTC. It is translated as CASSKDGVSYNEQFF. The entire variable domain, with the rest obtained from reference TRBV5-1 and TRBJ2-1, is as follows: KAGVTQTPRYLIKTRGQQVTLSCSPISGHRSVSWYQQTPGQGLQFLFEYFSETQRNKGNFPGRFSGRQFSNSRSEMNVSTLELGDSALYLCASSKDGVSYNEQFFGPGTRLTVL.

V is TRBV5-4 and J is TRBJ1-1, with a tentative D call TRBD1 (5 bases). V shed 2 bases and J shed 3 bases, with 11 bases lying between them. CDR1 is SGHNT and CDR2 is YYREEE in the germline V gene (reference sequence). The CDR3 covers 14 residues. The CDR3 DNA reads TGTGCCAGCAGCTTCAGGGAGGGAGACACTGAAGCTTTCTTT. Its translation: CASSFREGDTEAFF.

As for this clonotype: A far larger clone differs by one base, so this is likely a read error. The CDR3: CASSLGYPTAEAQYF. In nucleotides, the CDR3 is TGTGCCAGCAGCTTAGGGTACCCAACCGCGGAGGCCCAGTACTTC. V is TRBV11-3 and J is TRBJ2-5, with D maybe TRBD2 (5 bases). This CDR3 contains 15 residues. Germline V gene sequence: CDR1 SGHNT, CDR2 YENEEA. V was trimmed by 1 base and J by 9 bases, leaving 18 bases between them.

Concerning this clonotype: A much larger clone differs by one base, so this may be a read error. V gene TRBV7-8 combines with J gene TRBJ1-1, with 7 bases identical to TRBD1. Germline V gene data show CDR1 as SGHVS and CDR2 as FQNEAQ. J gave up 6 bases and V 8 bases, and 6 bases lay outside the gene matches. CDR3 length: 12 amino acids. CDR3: CASGRQGAEAFF. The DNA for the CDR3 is TGTGCCAGCGGACGCCAGGGGGCTGAAGCTTTCTTT.

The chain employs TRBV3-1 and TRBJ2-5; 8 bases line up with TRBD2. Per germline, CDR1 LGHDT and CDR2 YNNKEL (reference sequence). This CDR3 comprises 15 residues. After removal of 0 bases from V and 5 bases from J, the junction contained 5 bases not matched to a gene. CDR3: CASSQDQAGEETQYF. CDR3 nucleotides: TGTGCCAGCAGCCAAGATCAAGCGGGAGAGGAGACCCAGTACTTC.

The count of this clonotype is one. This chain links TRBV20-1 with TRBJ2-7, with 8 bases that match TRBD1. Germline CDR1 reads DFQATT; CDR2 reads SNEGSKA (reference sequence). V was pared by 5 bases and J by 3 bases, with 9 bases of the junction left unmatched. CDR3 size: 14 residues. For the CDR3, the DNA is TGCAGTGCTCCGGACAGGGCTAGATACTACGAGCAGTACTTC. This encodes CSAPDRARYYEQYF.

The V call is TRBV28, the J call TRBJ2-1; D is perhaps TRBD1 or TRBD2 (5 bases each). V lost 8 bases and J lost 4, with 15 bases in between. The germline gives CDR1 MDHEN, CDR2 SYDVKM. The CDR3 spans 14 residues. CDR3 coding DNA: TGTGCCAGCGGCTGGGGGAATTTTTACAATGAGCAGTTCTTC. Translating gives CASGWGNFYNEQFF.

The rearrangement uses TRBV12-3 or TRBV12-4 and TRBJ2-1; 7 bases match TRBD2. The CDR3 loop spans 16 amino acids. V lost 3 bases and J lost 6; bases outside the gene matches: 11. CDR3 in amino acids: CASSLGRENRGNEQFF. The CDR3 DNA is TGTGCCAGCAGTTTGGGGCGGGAGAACCGCGGCAATGAGCAGTTCTTC.

The CDR3 spells CASSAPGLATNGNTGELFF. For the CDR3, the DNA is TGCGCCAGCAGTGCCCCGGGACTAGCGACCAACGGGAACACCGGGGAGCTGTTTTTT. V is TRBV10-2 and J is TRBJ2-2; 10 nucleotides align to TRBD2. The CDR3 runs to 19 residues. V dropped 4 bases and J dropped 1; count of bases not matched to a gene: 12. The germline V gene encodes CDR1 WSHSY and CDR2 SAAADI.

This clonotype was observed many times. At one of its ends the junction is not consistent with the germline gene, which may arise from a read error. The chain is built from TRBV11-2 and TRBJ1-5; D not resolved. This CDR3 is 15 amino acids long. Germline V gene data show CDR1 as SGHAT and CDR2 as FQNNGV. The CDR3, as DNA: TGTGCCAGCAGTTTAGTGGGAGGAACCAATCAGCCCCAGCATTTT. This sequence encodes CASSLVGGTNQPQHF.